A selection of T cell receptor beta chains follows, all from one sample in a study of T cell repertoires in cytomegalovirus infection. MiXCR, applied by TCRdb to the reads, yields one record per CDR3 protein. Here the sample spans a few hundred thousand distinct CDR3 sequences, about 40% being singletons. Their antigens are not known. This sample comprised cultured PBMCs, obtained from culture after CMV antigen stimulation. The receptors derive from a human donor in good health (CMV status not recorded). Some clones in this sample may be carry-over from other donors' samples. Each CDR3 is given with its conserved first and last residue. D genes are given only for firm matches. Expanded clones get a size class; other rows say once, few or many, or leave the size out.

j_call cdr3_length v_call d_call clone_size cdr3_aa cdr3_nt
TRBJ2-1 15 TRBV7-2 TRBD1 few CASSYRDRAYNEQFF TGTGCCAGCAGCTACCGGGACAGAGCCTACAATGAGCAGTTCTTC
TRBJ2-7 13 TRBV7-6 . . CASSLEEESAGYF TGTGCCAGCAGCTTAGAGGAGGAGTCCGCGGGCTACTTC
TRBJ1-6 15 TRBV12-3/TRBV12-4 . . CASRGFEQHNSPLHF TGTGCCAGCAGGGGGTTCGAACAACATAATTCACCCCTCCACTTT
TRBJ2-1 14 TRBV12-3/TRBV12-4 . . CASRRTGPRDTWFF TGTGCCAGCAGGCGAACGGGGCCACGAGATACCTGGTTCTTC
TRBJ1-2 14 TRBV19 TRBD1 . CASSSGQENYGYTF TGTGCCAGTAGTAGCGGACAGGAAAACTATGGCTACACCTTC
TRBJ1-3 12 TRBV12-5 . . CASGLEGNTIYF TGTGCTAGTGGTTTGGAGGGAAACACCATATATTTT
TRBJ1-3 12 TRBV28 . . CTSCSSGNTIYF TGTACCAGCTGTAGCTCTGGAAACACCATATATTTT
TRBJ2-3 16 TRBV7-2 TRBD1 few CASSPTRDRAADTQYF TGTGCCAGCAGCCCGACCCGGGACAGGGCCGCAGATACGCAGTATTTT
TRBJ2-1 14 TRBV7-8 TRBD2 . CASSWGGPNNEQFF TGTGCCAGCAGCTGGGGGGGACCGAACAATGAGCAGTTCTTC
TRBJ1-2 13 TRBV7-2 TRBD1 . CASSVRGEDGYTF TGTGCCAGCAGCGTCAGGGGGGAGGATGGCTACACCTTC
TRBJ2-2 14 TRBV11-3 TRBD1 . CASEGTGGRGELFF TGTGCCAGTGAAGGGACAGGGGGCCGCGGGGAGCTGTTTTTT
TRBJ2-1 16 TRBV6-1 . few CASSERWGHGPNEQFF TGTGCCAGCAGTGAAAGGTGGGGACATGGCCCAAATGAGCAGTTCTTC
TRBJ1-1 15 TRBV3-1 . . CASSHQGFMNTEAFF TGTGCCAGCAGCCATCAGGGATTCATGAACACTGAAGCTTTCTTT
TRBJ1-2 13 TRBV20-1 . . CSATTSGTGGYTF TGCAGTGCGACTACCTCCGGGACGGGTGGCTACACCTTC
TRBJ2-7 15 TRBV7-2 . few CASSLYAGGDYEQYF TGTGCCAGCAGCTTATACGCAGGGGGGGACTACGAGCAGTACTTC
TRBJ2-2 13 TRBV5-6 . . CASSGPKAGELFF TGTGCCAGCAGCGGGCCAAAAGCCGGGGAGCTGTTTTTT
TRBJ2-1 14 TRBV4-1 . . CASSQVEGGFEQFF TGCGCCAGCAGCCAAGTGGAGGGGGGTTTTGAGCAGTTCTTC
TRBJ1-5 15 TRBV6-6 TRBD1 . CASSDTDRGVRPQHF TGTGCCAGCAGTGATACGGACAGGGGTGTAAGGCCCCAGCATTTT
TRBJ2-1 14 TRBV6-2/TRBV6-3 . few CASSSGELYNEQFF TGTGCCAGCAGTTCTGGGGAACTATACAATGAGCAGTTCTTC
TRBJ2-5 13 TRBV6-6 TRBD2 . CASTPGTSETQYF TGTGCCAGCACACCCGGGACTAGCGAGACCCAGTACTTC
TRBJ2-1 14 TRBV5-1 TRBD2 few CASRDGGGADEQFF TGCGCCAGCAGGGACGGCGGGGGGGCGGATGAGCAGTTCTTC
TRBJ2-5 13 TRBV20-1 TRBD1 few CSARGTGRETQYF TGCAGTGCTAGAGGGACAGGCCGAGAGACCCAGTACTTC
TRBJ2-1 15 TRBV7-2 . many CASSLVQLGYNEQFF TGTGCCAGCAGCTTAGTTCAGCTGGGGTACAATGAGCAGTTCTTC
TRBJ2-1 15 TRBV7-2 . . CASSPGSGTYNEQFF TGTGCCAGCAGCCCCGGTAGCGGCACATACAATGAGCAGTTCTTC
TRBJ1-1 10 TRBV2 . . CAREEFEAFF TGTGCCAGGGAGGAGTTTGAAGCTTTCTTT
TRBJ2-1 16 TRBV7-2 . . CASSLGAAHFGNEQFF TGTGCCAGCAGCTTAGGTGCGGCCCACTTCGGCAATGAGCAGTTCTTC
TRBJ1-3 12 TRBV10-3 . . CAISYSGNTIYF TGTGCCATCAGCTACAGTGGAAACACCATATATTTT
TRBJ2-5 16 TRBV11-1 . . CASSLGAMGHQETQYF TGTGCCAGCAGCTTAGGGGCGATGGGACACCAAGAGACCCAGTACTTC
TRBJ2-5 16 TRBV6-2/TRBV6-3 . . CASSFGPRGLAETQYF TGTGCCAGCAGTTTTGGCCCACGGGGGTTGGCAGAGACCCAGTACTTC
TRBJ2-7 14 TRBV29-1 . . CSVDGQGTPHEQYF TGCAGCGTTGATGGGCAGGGGACCCCCCACGAGCAGTACTTC
TRBJ1-3 15 TRBV5-1 . few CASSLAPGKGNTIYF TGCGCCAGCAGCTTGGCGCCTGGGAAGGGAAACACCATATATTTT
TRBJ2-3 13 TRBV5-5 . . CASSNGPADTQYF TGTGCCAGCAGTAATGGCCCGGCAGATACGCAGTATTTT
TRBJ2-5 16 TRBV5-5 TRBD1 . CASSRGEGQGEETQYF TGTGCCAGCAGCAGGGGGGAGGGACAGGGGGAAGAGACCCAGTACTTC
TRBJ2-2 16 TRBV7-8 . few CASRSKGPAPAGELFF TGTGCCAGCAGAAGCAAGGGACCGGCGCCGGCCGGGGAGCTGTTTTTT
TRBJ1-1 15 TRBV7-9 TRBD1 few CASSLLTGENTEAFF TGTGCCAGCAGCTTATTGACAGGGGAGAACACTGAAGCTTTCTTT
TRBJ2-7 14 TRBV10-1 TRBD2 . CASPWTSGSYEQYF TGCGCCAGCCCCTGGACTAGCGGCTCCTACGAGCAGTACTTC
TRBJ2-7 13 TRBV7-2 . . CASASRGVYEQYF TGTGCCAGCGCATCCAGGGGGGTCTACGAGCAGTACTTC
TRBJ2-3 14 TRBV6-6 . . CASSYSWSTDTQYF TGTGCCAGCAGTTACTCTTGGTCCACAGATACGCAGTATTTT
TRBJ1-5 15 TRBV19 . . CASSIGTASNQPQHF TGTGCCAGTAGTATAGGGACAGCTAGCAATCAGCCCCAGCATTTT
TRBJ2-1 15 TRBV19 TRBD2 . CASSIGGGAYNEQFF TGTGCCAGTAGTATTGGCGGGGGTGCCTACAATGAGCAGTTCTTC
TRBJ2-7 13 TRBV7-9 . few CASSLDAGAGQYF TGTGCCAGCAGCTTAGATGCAGGGGCCGGGCAGTACTTC
TRBJ2-7 16 TRBV7-4 . . CASSPDKGRSSYEQYF TGTGCCAGCAGCCCAGACAAGGGACGGAGCTCCTACGAGCAGTACTTC
TRBJ2-5 15 TRBV7-2 TRBD1 . CASSFNQGAGETQYF TGTGCCAGCAGCTTCAATCAGGGGGCTGGAGAGACCCAGTACTTC